This TCR beta chain stems from a study of cytomegalovirus exposure and HLA in healthy donors. CDR1 and CDR2 from the germline V gene are SGHRS and YFSETQ. Trimming stripped 4 bases from V and 0 bases from J, with 11 bases between. This CDR3 is 16 amino acids long. The protocol was immunoSEQ multiplex PCR, while the TCRdb copy is restricted to in-frame clones and leaves out a portion. The table shows almost 65,000 clones, with about 89% occurring only once. Overall study results and limits: The study listed under 200 cytomegalovirus-associated TCR beta chains. Rare sequences made up most TCRs, while some public TCRs were found in many donors. Published work reported that the classifier diagnosed cytomegalovirus status with high specificity and sensitivity.

With regard to this clone: The antigen is not known.

The sequencing input was PBMCs. V gene TRBV5-1 combines with J gene TRBJ2-6; D remains ambiguous. The TCR originated in a woman aged 18-29 years in good health and CMV-seronegative. CDR3 sequence (DNA): TGCGCCAGCAGCACGCCGGAGAGCTCTGGGGCCAACGTCCTGACTTTC. As protein: CASSTPESSGANVLTF. Full variable domain (missing parts from reference TRBV5-1 and TRBJ2-6): KAGVTQTPRYLIKTRGQQVTLSCSPISGHRSVSWYQQTPGQGLQFLFEYFSETQRNKGNFPGRFSGRQFSNSRSEMNVSTLELGDSALYLCASSTPESSGANVLTFGAGSRLTVL.